The source of this T cell receptor beta chain is a study of shared clonotypes between healthy human individuals. Study-wide results and limits: Rarefaction revealed incomplete sorted-subset sequencing despite large depth. Memory subsets generally showed lower estimated richness than naive subsets.

Each subset's genomic DNA was split evenly across several immunoSEQ plates. The table came from immunoSEQ multiplex PCR; TCRdb's copy has only in-frame clones and leaves some out. This table has around 700,000 clones, about three quarters appearing once. Notes on this clone: Its target is not known.

V gave up 0 bases and J gave up 7 bases; unmatched junction bases: 11. Germline V gene lookup returns CDR1 MGHRA and CDR2 YSYEKL. This CDR3 has 17 amino acids. The receptor was isolated from a woman aged 25 to 39 in good health. The sample was memory CD4+ T cells sorted from blood. Noted subset: CD45RA-negative fraction. The chain carries TRBV4-1 and TRBJ1-4; TRBD1 agrees at 7 bases. DNA of the CDR3: TGCGCCAGCAGCCAAGAGGGACAGCAGTTGATGGGTGAAAAACTGTTTTTT. It encodes CASSQEGQQLMGEKLFF.